The rows below give T cell receptor beta chains drawn from one sample of a study of blood T cell repertoires in COVID-19. Generated by immunoSEQ multiplex PCR, the TCRdb table keeps only in-frame clones and is missing some. This table holds under 500,000 clones, roughly nine tenths found once. Material for sequencing was PBMCs or T cells enriched from blood (not recorded which). These receptors originate from a man aged 25 to 40 who had recovered from COVID-19. The CDR3 runs from the conserved cysteine through the conserved F or W. The order of the fields is J gene, D gene, V gene, clone size, CDR3 DNA, CDR3 protein. The D gene is left open where the match is weak. Rows give clone size only sometimes, using once, few, many, or a class for an expanded clone.

>TRBJ1-1|TRBD1|TRBV4-1|once
TGCGCCAGCAGCTGGGACAGACTGCCGGTCACTGAAGCTTTCTTT
CASSWDRLPVTEAFF
>TRBJ1-2|TRBD1|TRBV4-2|-
TGTGCCAGCAGCTCACGGGAGGGGGCTCTCTATGGCTACACCTTC
CASSSREGALYGYTF
>TRBJ2-7|-|TRBV7-9|-
TGTGCCAGCAGCTTCGGCGGAGGGGCCTACGAGCAGTACTTC
CASSFGGGAYEQYF
>TRBJ1-2|-|TRBV9|-
TGTGCCAGCAGCGTAGGGACACAGTTAGCTAACTATGGCTACACCTTC
CASSVGTQLANYGYTF
>TRBJ1-1|-|TRBV7-2|-
TGTGCCAGCAGCCCTTCCGGCGGGGCGAACACTGAAGCTTTCTTT
CASSPSGGANTEAFF
>TRBJ2-7|TRBD2|TRBV11-2|-
TGTGCCAGCAGCGCTCTGACTAGCGGGAGGGCCTACGAGCAGTACTTC
CASSALTSGRAYEQYF
>TRBJ2-7|TRBD2|TRBV6-5|-
TGTGCCAGCACGCGACTAGCTTACGAGCAGTACTTC
CASTRLAYEQYF
>TRBJ2-3|TRBD2|TRBV28|-
TGTGCCAGCAGTTTATACCAACTAGCGGGAATTTCTGATACGCAGTATTTT
CASSLYQLAGISDTQYF
>TRBJ2-1|TRBD2|TRBV28|-
TGTGCCAGCAGTTCAGGGAGGGATGAGCAGTTCTTC
CASSSGRDEQFF
>TRBJ1-2|-|TRBV2|-
TGTGCCAGCAGTGTAAATAGCCGAGGGCGGTATGGCTACACCTTC
CASSVNSRGRYGYTF
>TRBJ1-3|-|TRBV12-3/TRBV12-4|-
TGTGCCAGCAGTTTAAAACTTCGAAACACCATATATTTT
CASSLKLRNTIYF
>TRBJ2-3|TRBD1|TRBV2|once
TGTGCCAGCCAGAGACAGGGGGGGACAGATACGCAGTATTTT
CASQRQGGTDTQYF
>TRBJ2-7|-|TRBV16|-
TGTGCCAGCAGCCAATTTACCGGGAACTACGAGCAGTACTTC
CASSQFTGNYEQYF
>TRBJ1-2|TRBD1|TRBV24-1|-
TGTGCCACCAGTGATTCGCCAGGGACAGCCTTCTATGGCTACACCTTC
CATSDSPGTAFYGYTF
>TRBJ1-3|-|TRBV6-5|-
TGTGCCAGCACCTTGGACAGAACCTCTGGAAACACCATATATTTT
CASTLDRTSGNTIYF
>TRBJ1-3|TRBD1|TRBV6-1|-
TGTGCCAGCAGTGAAGCGACCGGGACAGTAAACGGAAACACCATATATTTT
CASSEATGTVNGNTIYF
>TRBJ1-2|TRBD1|TRBV9|-
TGTGCCAGCAGCCCCGGGACAGGTGGGGGCTACACCTTC
CASSPGTGGGYTF
>TRBJ2-7|-|TRBV24-1|-
TGTGCCACCAGTGAGCCGACAGCTCCCTACGAGCAGTACTTC
CATSEPTAPYEQYF
>TRBJ2-1|-|TRBV19|-
TGTGCCAGTAGGGAACTAGCCTACAATGAGCAGTTCTTC
CASRELAYNEQFF
>TRBJ2-1|-|TRBV5-1|-
TGCGCCAGCAGCTTGGACGGAGTTTCCTACAATGAGCAGTTCTTC
CASSLDGVSYNEQFF
>TRBJ1-6|-|TRBV25-1|-
TGTGCCAGCAGTGACAATACGCACCGGGGTCATTCACCCCTCCACTTT
CASSDNTHRGHSPLHF
>TRBJ2-7|TRBD2|TRBV28|-
TGTGCCAGCAGTTTATACCGACTAGCGGTTTCCGAGCAGTACTTC
CASSLYRLAVSEQYF
>TRBJ1-2|-|TRBV7-9|-
TGTGCCAGCAGCTTAGCAGGAGACAACTATGGCTACACCTTC
CASSLAGDNYGYTF
>TRBJ2-1|TRBD2|TRBV5-1|-
TGCGCCAGCAGCTTTGATCTAGCGGGACCTAACAATGAGCAGTTCTTC
CASSFDLAGPNNEQFF
>TRBJ2-5|-|TRBV7-2|-
TGTGCCAGCAGCTTAGCGCTCGGCGGGACCCAAGAGACCCAGTACTTC
CASSLALGGTQETQYF
>TRBJ1-2|-|TRBV27|-
TGTGCCAGCAGTCTACCCGGGGGGCAGGGCTACACCTTC
CASSLPGGQGYTF
>TRBJ1-1|-|TRBV5-1|once
TGCGCCAGCAGCTTGGAGGGGCCAGGTCTTAACACTGAAGCTTTCTTT
CASSLEGPGLNTEAFF
>TRBJ2-5|-|TRBV27|-
TGTGCCAGCAGAATAGGTCTAGCCCAAGAGACCCAGTACTTC
CASRIGLAQETQYF
>TRBJ2-7|-|TRBV29-1|once
TGCAGCGCAGGGACTCTCGCCTACGAGCAGTACTTC
CSAGTLAYEQYF
>TRBJ1-2|-|TRBV2|-
TGTGCCAGCAGTGCCCAGGCTGGTGGCTACACCTTC
CASSAQAGGYTF
>TRBJ2-1|TRBD1|TRBV7-8|once
TGTGCCGCGGGGACAGGGAGGGGCAATGAGCAGTTCTTC
CAAGTGRGNEQFF
>TRBJ1-4|-|TRBV10-3|-
TGTGCCATCAGTTCCAGGGCGGGGGAAAAACTGTTTTTT
CAISSRAGEKLFF
>TRBJ2-2|-|TRBV18|-
TGTGCCAGCTCACCTCTGGCAGCGAACACCGGGGAGCTGTTTTTT
CASSPLAANTGELFF
>TRBJ2-3|TRBD2|TRBV13|-
TGTGCCAGCAGTCCAACCCGGACTAGCGGGAGAGACACAGATACGCAGTATTTT
CASSPTRTSGRDTDTQYF
>TRBJ1-3|-|TRBV28|-
TGTGCCAGCAGTTTGCCAGGTTCTGGAAACACCATATATTTT
CASSLPGSGNTIYF
>TRBJ1-1|-|TRBV5-1|-
TGCGCCAGCGGTGTGGGAGGAGGCACTGAAGCTTTCTTT
CASGVGGGTEAFF
>TRBJ2-1|TRBD2|TRBV6-5|-
TGTGCCAGCAGTTATCAGTTAGCGGGAGTCGCCAATGAGCAGTTCTTC
CASSYQLAGVANEQFF
>TRBJ1-2|TRBD1|TRBV12-3/TRBV12-4|-
TGTGCCAGCAGTTTTAGAACAGGGGATGGCTACACCTTC
CASSFRTGDGYTF
>TRBJ2-1|TRBD2|TRBV14|-
TGTGCCAGCAGCCAGTTTTTCAGTTTTGGACTAGCGGGAGGGCTTACGTCCCAGTTCTTC
CASSQFFSFGLAGGLTSQFF
>TRBJ2-1|-|TRBV7-8|-
TGTGCCAGCAGCTTGGGGGGGGCCGACTACAATGAGCAGTTCTTC
CASSLGGADYNEQFF
>TRBJ2-7|-|TRBV14|few
TGTGCCAGCAGCCATCAATACGAGCAGTACTTC
CASSHQYEQYF
>TRBJ2-3|-|TRBV18|-
TGTGCTGTATCGAAAGCGGGTACCAGCACAGATACGCAGTATTTT
CAVSKAGTSTDTQYF
>TRBJ2-7|TRBD2|TRBV3-1/TRBV3-2|once
TGTGCCAGCAGCCCGTCGGGACTAGCCGGCTACGAGCAGTACTTC
CASSPSGLAGYEQYF
>TRBJ2-7|TRBD1|TRBV7-9|-
TGTGCCAGCAGCCGCGACAGGGGGGATGCCGAGCAGTACTTC
CASSRDRGDAEQYF
>TRBJ2-7|TRBD2|TRBV7-9|-
TGTGCCAGCAGCTTAGTTCGCGGGAGGTCCTACGAGCAGTACTTC
CASSLVRGRSYEQYF
>TRBJ2-5|-|TRBV7-2|-
TGTGCCAGCAGCGCGGGACAGCACGAGACCCAGTACTTC
CASSAGQHETQYF
>TRBJ2-1|-|TRBV14|-
TGTGCCAGCAGCCTCCGACTGTACAATGAGCAGTTCTTC
CASSLRLYNEQFF
>TRBJ2-5|-|TRBV13|-
TGTGCCAGCAGCGAAACCCCGACGGGATTGTATAAGGAGACCCAGTACTTC
CASSETPTGLYKETQYF
>TRBJ2-1|-|TRBV30|-
TGTGCCTGGGGTCGTCTGCGGGCGCGGAGCTCCTACAATGAGCAGTTCTTC
CAWGRLRARSSYNEQFF
>TRBJ2-7|TRBD1|TRBV5-5|-
TGTGCCAGCAGCGTAGGACAGGGCGAGTATTACGAGCAGTACTTC
CASSVGQGEYYEQYF
>TRBJ1-2|TRBD1|TRBV19|few
TGTGCCAGTAGTATTGAAGACAGGGGGATCTACTATGGCTACACCTTC
CASSIEDRGIYYGYTF
>TRBJ1-2|-|TRBV27|few
TGTGCCAGCAGTTTAAAGACCGACTCTAACTATGGCTACACCTTC
CASSLKTDSNYGYTF
>TRBJ2-7|TRBD2|TRBV9|-
TGTGCCAGCAGCGTAGATAGACTAGCTACCCATCAGGAGCAGTACTTC
CASSVDRLATHQEQYF
>TRBJ2-5|TRBD2|TRBV11-2|-
TGTGCCAGCAGCTTAACGGGACTAGCGGGAGTGGATGGTGAGACCCAGTACTTC
CASSLTGLAGVDGETQYF
>TRBJ2-3|TRBD1|TRBV5-1|-
TGCGCCAGCAGCCCGAGACAGGGATCCACAGATACGCAGTATTTT
CASSPRQGSTDTQYF